This is a list of T cell receptor beta chains from one sample in a study of blood T cell repertoires in COVID-19. Here immunoSEQ multiplex PCR was the method, and the copy in TCRdb shows in-frame clones only, minus some. The repertoire consists of some 490,000 clones, with about 85% occurring once and the leading ten covering around 7.9%. What was sequenced was PBMCs or T cells enriched from blood (not recorded which). These receptors were collected from a woman aged 55-70 years who had recovered from COVID-19. Each CDR3 is given with its conserved first and last residue. D genes are given only for firm matches. A row's size may be missing; if present it is once, few, many or a size class.

cdr3_aa: CASSLSRGLFSGNTIYF; cdr3_nt: TGTGCCAGCAGCTTGTCCAGGGGGCTATTCTCTGGAAACACCATATATTTT; d_call: TRBD1; cdr3_length: 17; j_call: TRBJ1-3; clone_size: NA; v_call: TRBV11-2
cdr3_aa: CASSIGAGAGGYTF; cdr3_nt: TGTGCCAGTAGTATAGGAGCGGGGGCAGGTGGCTACACCTTC; d_call: NA; cdr3_length: 14; j_call: TRBJ1-2; clone_size: few; v_call: TRBV19
cdr3_aa: CASSLGGASGSKQFF; cdr3_nt: TGTGCCAGCAGCTTAGGGGGGGCTAGCGGGAGTAAGCAGTTCTTC; d_call: TRBD2; cdr3_length: 15; j_call: TRBJ2-1; clone_size: NA; v_call: TRBV7-2
cdr3_aa: CATSRETGVNEKLFF; cdr3_nt: TGTGCCACCAGCAGAGAGACAGGGGTCAATGAAAAACTGTTTTTT; d_call: TRBD1; cdr3_length: 15; j_call: TRBJ1-4; clone_size: NA; v_call: TRBV15
cdr3_aa: CASSLEAGGTDTQYF; cdr3_nt: TGTGCCAGCAGCTTAGAAGCAGGGGGAACAGATACGCAGTATTTT; d_call: TRBD1; cdr3_length: 15; j_call: TRBJ2-3; clone_size: NA; v_call: TRBV7-8
cdr3_aa: CASSPQPQGRGNTIYF; cdr3_nt: TGTGCCAGCTCACCCCAACCCCAGGGGAGAGGAAACACCATATATTTT; d_call: NA; cdr3_length: 16; j_call: TRBJ1-3; clone_size: NA; v_call: TRBV18
cdr3_aa: CASSRAPATNEKLFF; cdr3_nt: TGTGCCAGCAGCCGCGCGCCCGCAACTAATGAAAAACTGTTTTTT; d_call: NA; cdr3_length: 15; j_call: TRBJ1-4; clone_size: NA; v_call: TRBV7-6
cdr3_aa: CASGLVPEEETQYF; cdr3_nt: TGTGCTAGTGGTTTGGTACCAGAAGAAGAGACCCAGTACTTC; d_call: NA; cdr3_length: 14; j_call: TRBJ2-5; clone_size: NA; v_call: TRBV12-5
cdr3_aa: CASSPRWEAYNSPLHF; cdr3_nt: TGTGCCAGCAGCCCTCGATGGGAGGCGTATAATTCACCCCTCCACTTT; d_call: NA; cdr3_length: 16; j_call: TRBJ1-6; clone_size: NA; v_call: TRBV6-2/TRBV6-3
cdr3_aa: CASSSIARSGNTIYF; cdr3_nt: TGTGCCAGCAGCTCCATAGCCCGCTCTGGAAACACCATATATTTT; d_call: NA; cdr3_length: 15; j_call: TRBJ1-3; clone_size: NA; v_call: TRBV7-2
cdr3_aa: CAWSEGLSSGNTIYF; cdr3_nt: TGTGCCTGGAGTGAGGGGTTGTCCTCTGGAAACACCATATATTTT; d_call: NA; cdr3_length: 15; j_call: TRBJ1-3; clone_size: NA; v_call: TRBV30
cdr3_aa: CASSVLQGKPNYGYTF; cdr3_nt: TGTGCCAGCAGCGTATTACAGGGAAAACCTAACTATGGCTACACCTTC; d_call: NA; cdr3_length: 16; j_call: TRBJ1-2; clone_size: few; v_call: TRBV7-8
cdr3_aa: CASSQGTVSGANVLTF; cdr3_nt: TGTGCCAGCAGCCAAGGGACAGTCTCTGGGGCCAACGTCCTGACTTTC; d_call: NA; cdr3_length: 16; j_call: TRBJ2-6; clone_size: once; v_call: TRBV3-1/TRBV3-2
cdr3_aa: CASSLGSGGSNYGYTF; cdr3_nt: TGTGCCAGCAGTTTGGGATCGGGGGGCAGCAACTATGGCTACACCTTC; d_call: NA; cdr3_length: 16; j_call: TRBJ1-2; clone_size: NA; v_call: TRBV27
cdr3_aa: CASDRGNNQPQHF; cdr3_nt: TGTGCCAGTGACAGGGGAAACAATCAGCCCCAGCATTTT; d_call: TRBD1; cdr3_length: 13; j_call: TRBJ1-5; clone_size: NA; v_call: TRBV6-6
cdr3_aa: CASGVDRHADTQYF; cdr3_nt: TGCGCCAGCGGAGTCGACAGGCACGCAGATACGCAGTATTTT; d_call: NA; cdr3_length: 14; j_call: TRBJ2-3; clone_size: NA; v_call: TRBV5-1
cdr3_aa: CASGTGTGPGSSGNTIYF; cdr3_nt: TGCGCCAGCGGAACCGGGACAGGTCCTGGAAGCTCTGGAAACACCATATATTTT; d_call: TRBD1; cdr3_length: 18; j_call: TRBJ1-3; clone_size: NA; v_call: TRBV5-1
cdr3_aa: CASSRTGAMNTEAFF; cdr3_nt: TGTGCCAGCAGTCGGACAGGGGCAATGAACACTGAAGCTTTCTTT; d_call: TRBD1; cdr3_length: 15; j_call: TRBJ1-1; clone_size: NA; v_call: TRBV7-9
cdr3_aa: CASSEERGASLDEQFF; cdr3_nt: TGTGCCAGCAGCGAGGAGCGGGGGGCCTCCCTAGACGAGCAGTTCTTC; d_call: TRBD2; cdr3_length: 16; j_call: TRBJ2-1; clone_size: NA; v_call: TRBV3-1/TRBV3-2
cdr3_aa: CASSQALDLGLAGGADTQYF; cdr3_nt: TGCGCCAGCAGCCAAGCCCTAGACCTCGGACTAGCGGGGGGGGCAGATACGCAGTATTTT; d_call: TRBD2; cdr3_length: 20; j_call: TRBJ2-3; clone_size: once; v_call: TRBV4-1
cdr3_aa: CASSAGQGISYEQYF; cdr3_nt: TGTGCCAGCAGTGCAGGGCAGGGGATCTCCTACGAGCAGTACTTC; d_call: NA; cdr3_length: 15; j_call: TRBJ2-7; clone_size: NA; v_call: TRBV2
cdr3_aa: CASRGGGTNYGYTF; cdr3_nt: TGTGCCAGCCGGGGTGGAGGAACTAACTATGGCTACACCTTC; d_call: NA; cdr3_length: 14; j_call: TRBJ1-2; clone_size: NA; v_call: TRBV6-6
cdr3_aa: CASSFPALVPGTGELFF; cdr3_nt: TGCGCCAGCAGCTTCCCTGCACTAGTTCCCGGGACCGGGGAGCTGTTTTTT; d_call: NA; cdr3_length: 17; j_call: TRBJ2-2; clone_size: NA; v_call: TRBV5-1
cdr3_aa: CASSQDSGGNQPQHF; cdr3_nt: TGTGCCAGCAGCCAAGATAGCGGGGGCAATCAGCCCCAGCATTTT; d_call: NA; cdr3_length: 15; j_call: TRBJ1-5; clone_size: NA; v_call: TRBV3-1/TRBV3-2
cdr3_aa: CASSNQGVQETQYF; cdr3_nt: TGTGCCAGCAGTAACCAGGGGGTTCAAGAGACCCAGTACTTC; d_call: TRBD1; cdr3_length: 14; j_call: TRBJ2-5; clone_size: NA; v_call: TRBV2
cdr3_aa: CATSDSLAGGADTQYF; cdr3_nt: TGTGCCACCAGTGATTCCCTGGCGGGGGGGGCAGATACGCAGTATTTT; d_call: TRBD2; cdr3_length: 16; j_call: TRBJ2-3; clone_size: once; v_call: TRBV24-1
cdr3_aa: CASSQETDRGPPSDTQYF; cdr3_nt: TGTGCCAGCAGCCAAGAGACGGACAGGGGACCTCCGTCAGATACGCAGTATTTT; d_call: TRBD1; cdr3_length: 18; j_call: TRBJ2-3; clone_size: NA; v_call: TRBV4-2
cdr3_aa: CSVRTSGYPDTQYF; cdr3_nt: TGCAGCGTGAGAACTAGCGGGTACCCAGATACGCAGTATTTT; d_call: TRBD2; cdr3_length: 14; j_call: TRBJ2-3; clone_size: NA; v_call: TRBV29-1
cdr3_aa: CASSLRRLAKNIQYF; cdr3_nt: TGTGCCAGCAGCTTGAGGCGGCTAGCCAAAAACATTCAGTACTTC; d_call: NA; cdr3_length: 15; j_call: TRBJ2-4; clone_size: NA; v_call: TRBV5-6
cdr3_aa: CASSSAGNTEAFF; cdr3_nt: TGCGCCAGCAGCTCGGCGGGGAACACTGAAGCTTTCTTT; d_call: NA; cdr3_length: 13; j_call: TRBJ1-1; clone_size: NA; v_call: TRBV5-1
cdr3_aa: CASSQIGQPQHF; cdr3_nt: TGTGCCAGCAGCCAAATTGGCCAGCCCCAGCATTTT; d_call: NA; cdr3_length: 12; j_call: TRBJ1-5; clone_size: few; v_call: TRBV3-1/TRBV3-2
cdr3_aa: CSVHSQNTEAFF; cdr3_nt: TGCAGCGTTCACAGCCAGAACACTGAAGCTTTCTTT; d_call: NA; cdr3_length: 12; j_call: TRBJ1-1; clone_size: NA; v_call: TRBV29-1
cdr3_aa: CASRDRSKFFNSPLHF; cdr3_nt: TGTGCCAGCAGGGACAGGTCCAAGTTCTTCAATTCACCCCTCCACTTT; d_call: TRBD1; cdr3_length: 16; j_call: TRBJ1-6; clone_size: NA; v_call: TRBV11-2
cdr3_aa: CATTSGTYNEQFF; cdr3_nt: TGTGCCACCACAAGCGGCACCTACAATGAGCAGTTCTTC; d_call: NA; cdr3_length: 13; j_call: TRBJ2-1; clone_size: NA; v_call: TRBV24-1
cdr3_aa: CASSIRDGAKNIQYF; cdr3_nt: TGTGCCAGCAGCATCAGGGATGGGGCCAAAAACATTCAGTACTTC; d_call: NA; cdr3_length: 15; j_call: TRBJ2-4; clone_size: NA; v_call: TRBV9
cdr3_aa: CASSLRRLAPYNEQFF; cdr3_nt: TGTGCCAGCAGTCTCAGAAGACTAGCCCCCTACAATGAGCAGTTCTTC; d_call: TRBD2; cdr3_length: 16; j_call: TRBJ2-1; clone_size: NA; v_call: TRBV27
cdr3_aa: CSIRGGATSYGYTF; cdr3_nt: TGCAGTATAAGAGGCGGAGCTACATCCTATGGCTACACCTTC; d_call: NA; cdr3_length: 14; j_call: TRBJ1-2; clone_size: NA; v_call: TRBV29-1
cdr3_aa: CASSLMLGGSETQYF; cdr3_nt: TGTGCCAGCAGCTTGATGTTAGGAGGGTCAGAGACCCAGTACTTC; d_call: NA; cdr3_length: 15; j_call: TRBJ2-5; clone_size: NA; v_call: TRBV5-4
cdr3_aa: CASSLDTNSPLHF; cdr3_nt: TGTGCCAGCAGTTTGGACACTAATTCACCCCTCCACTTT; d_call: NA; cdr3_length: 13; j_call: TRBJ1-6; clone_size: few; v_call: TRBV12-3/TRBV12-4
cdr3_aa: CASSPLTPPNTEAFF; cdr3_nt: TGTGCCAGCTCACCATTGACTCCCCCGAACACTGAAGCTTTCTTT; d_call: NA; cdr3_length: 15; j_call: TRBJ1-1; clone_size: NA; v_call: TRBV18
cdr3_aa: CASSPPYLNTEAFF; cdr3_nt: TGTGCCAGCAGCCCCCCTTATTTGAACACTGAAGCTTTCTTT; d_call: NA; cdr3_length: 14; j_call: TRBJ1-1; clone_size: NA; v_call: TRBV5-6
cdr3_aa: CASRYRANTGELFF; cdr3_nt: TGTGCCAGTAGATACAGGGCCAACACCGGGGAGCTGTTTTTT; d_call: NA; cdr3_length: 14; j_call: TRBJ2-2; clone_size: NA; v_call: TRBV19
cdr3_aa: CASSPGTGTYEQYF; cdr3_nt: TGTGCCAGCTCACCCGGGACAGGGACCTACGAGCAGTACTTC; d_call: TRBD1; cdr3_length: 14; j_call: TRBJ2-7; clone_size: few; v_call: TRBV18
cdr3_aa: CATSDLLDGRGQYF; cdr3_nt: TGTGCCACCAGTGATTTGCTGGACGGCCGGGGGCAGTATTTT; d_call: NA; cdr3_length: 14; j_call: TRBJ2-3; clone_size: NA; v_call: TRBV24-1
cdr3_aa: CASSLQGPEAFF; cdr3_nt: TGCGCCAGCAGCTTACAGGGACCCGAGGCTTTCTTT; d_call: NA; cdr3_length: 12; j_call: TRBJ1-1; clone_size: NA; v_call: TRBV5-1
cdr3_aa: CASSPEAGPINEKLFF; cdr3_nt: TGCGCCAGCAGCCCGGAGGCCGGACCGATTAATGAAAAACTGTTTTTT; d_call: NA; cdr3_length: 16; j_call: TRBJ1-4; clone_size: NA; v_call: TRBV5-1
cdr3_aa: CASRGGGGIAFF; cdr3_nt: TGTGCCAGCAGGGGGGGAGGAGGGATAGCTTTCTTT; d_call: NA; cdr3_length: 12; j_call: TRBJ1-1; clone_size: NA; v_call: TRBV11-2
cdr3_aa: CASGLASGNFWNSPLHF; cdr3_nt: TGTGCTAGTGGTTTGGCCTCAGGGAATTTTTGGAATTCACCCCTCCACTTT; d_call: NA; cdr3_length: 17; j_call: TRBJ1-6; clone_size: NA; v_call: TRBV12-5
cdr3_aa: CASAFTGFDSPLHF; cdr3_nt: TGTGCCAGCGCCTTCACAGGGTTTGATTCACCCCTCCACTTT; d_call: NA; cdr3_length: 14; j_call: TRBJ1-6; clone_size: NA; v_call: TRBV2